This entry describes one TCR beta chain. This clone was recorded once. Its antigen specificity is not known. No much larger clone is present one base from it, and per-base qualities are unavailable. A single read is weak support. Library preparation was by PCR. TCRdb records Illumina HiSeq 4000 as the sequencer. High-throughput sequencing was used to profile the CDR3 region of the TCR beta-chain in every patient. For the original study's pipeline: CDR3 differences across clinicopathological groups were used to build a classifier for discriminating distant-metastatic papillary thyroid cancer patients. The Shannon index was used to assess repertoire diversity, and the Morisita-Horn index was used to assess tumor-blood repertoire similarity. TCRdb ran its own pipeline on the public reads, namely fastp trimming at Q25 and MiXCR clone calling, and kept in-frame beta chains. The V and J calls were not made by the authors but by TCRdb's processing. The sample profile shows tens of thousands of clones; 15% to 20% of them were found once. The ten largest clones add up to about 17% of the sample.

No treatment had been received by any patient before thyroid surgery. Using T-cell receptor beta sequencing, the study looked back at clinical samples from patients collected from about 2011 to 2018. The data belong to a study of metastatic and nonmetastatic thyroid tumors (dated by TCRdb to about 2020). Broadly, across the study: The researchers compared repertoires between peripheral blood samples and tumor or nodule tissue samples from patients with malignant or benign thyroid disease.

Study-level results and caveats: TCR beta diversity was reported as significantly higher in malignant tumors than in benign nodules, in both blood and tumor samples.

V is cut by 0 bases and J by 6 bases, and the space between the germline ends is 18 bases. CDR1 and CDR2 are read off the germline V gene (reference sequence) as DFQATT and SNEGSKA. The CDR3 spans 16 residues, from the cysteine through the phenylalanine. Of all the DNA, just the CDR3 is kept, 48 bases in frame from base 1. The rearrangement combines TRBV20-1 with TRBJ2-1; the D region may be TRBD1 or TRBD2, each matching 5 bases equally. Sequencing was carried out using blood. This receptor was taken from a female donor with papillary thyroid cancer or a benign thyroid nodule (not recorded which). Some clones in this sample may be carry-over from other donors' samples. The nucleotide sequence reads as follows: TGCAGTGCTAGAGATTTAGGACATGGGAGTGTCAATGAGCAGTTCTTC. This translates into CSARDLGHGSVNEQFF.